The subject of this entry is one TCR beta chain. The specificity of this receptor is unknown. Per-nucleotide qualities are absent, and no much larger clonotype sits a single base away. From cysteine to phenylalanine, the CDR3 is 13 amino acids long. The entry retains the CDR3 DNA only, 39 bases that are in frame from base 1. V loses 3 bases at its end and J loses 4 bases; junction bases beyond the gene matches: 0. CDR1 and CDR2 are drawn from the germline V gene (reference sequence): LNHNV, YYDKDF. The data were obtained in a study of T cell changes during pregnancy in multiple sclerosis (dated by TCRdb to between 2017 and 2020). Study-wide context: The study looked at changes in the T cell repertoire across pregnancy in women with multiple sclerosis.

The library was built by means of the immunoSEQ multiplex PCR assay. What TCRdb holds here is the immuneACCESS table cut down to in-frame rearrangements. Part of the clones is not present; checked against another copy, under half of the missing clones reflect an unresolved V gene, and the others are unexplained. For this sample the table gives roughly 61,000 clones, of which roughly 93% were detected only once. The ten most abundant clones make up over 1.5% of the sample. This chain joins TRBV15 to TRBJ1-1, with TRBD1 identical over 9 junction bases. Here the sequenced sample was peripheral blood, taken after pregnancy. The receptor was derived from a female donor with multiple sclerosis, enrolled in a pregnancy study. The nucleotide sequence is given as TGTGCCACCAGCAGGACAGGGGGCACTGAAGCTTTCTTT. Its coded protein is CATSRTGGTEAFF.